The clone carrying this T cell receptor (beta chain) occurred a few times. Its antigen is not identified. V dropped 7 bases and J dropped 5; count of bases not matched to a gene: 6. Germline CDR1 is PRHDT and CDR2 is FYEKMQ (reference sequence). CDR3 length equals 13 residues. PCR primers comprised 60 Vbeta and 13 Jbeta primers. The repertoire was sequenced with immunoSEQ multiplex PCR; TCRdb's copy has only in-frame clones and lacks some. The repertoire has roughly 72,000 clones, roughly 74% of them found once; the top ten carry roughly 10%. The source of the sample is a study of cytomegalovirus exposure and HLA in healthy donors. Study-wide points: In an earlier analysis, about 87% or about 30%: the productive usage of most TCR beta V segments.

Sequencing input: PBMCs. V gene TRBV13 combines with J gene TRBJ2-7, with 9 bases identical to TRBD1. The TCR originated in a human donor in good health. The CDR3 DNA is TGTGCCAGCACCGGGACAGGGTGGAACGAGCAGTACTTC. Translating it yields CASTGTGWNEQYF.